What follows is one T cell receptor (beta chain) and its context. This record belongs to a study of technical replicates of blood from a few donors. Clones were sequenced by immunoSEQ multiplex PCR, and TCRdb holds only the in-frame ones, with some missing. The repertoire includes some 77,000 clones, roughly 90% of them detected once, and about 0.39% sits in the top ten. Trimming cost V 0 bases and J 0 bases; bases outside gene matches: 10. This CDR3 is built from 19 residues. Germline V gene data show CDR1 as SGHRS and CDR2 as YFSETQ. The sequencing sample was made of T cells isolated from PBMCs. The sequence was collected from a human donor in good health. V is TRBV5-1 and J is TRBJ2-1, with 9 bases that match TRBD2. The CDR3 DNA reads TGCGCCAGCAGCTTGGTCTTCGCGGGAGGGCCAGGCTCCTACAATGAGCAGTTCTTC. This codes for CASSLVFAGGPGSYNEQFF.